A single sample is the source of the 15 T cell receptor beta chains below, sequenced in a study of early T cells in non-severe SARS-CoV-2 infection. TCRdb reprocessed the 5' RACE reads via MiXCR and lists one record per CDR3 protein. The sample has tens of thousands of distinct CDR3 sequences, 4% to 5.5% seen once. Material: whole blood. The source is an adult who was a healthcare worker with PCR-confirmed SARS-CoV-2 infection or an uninfected control (not recorded which).

This rearrangement joins TRBV18 to TRBJ1-3; D possibly corresponds to TRBD1 (5 bases). Trimming cost V 3 bases and J 0 bases, with 6 bases left between them. CDR1 KGHSH and CDR2 LQKENI come from the germline V gene. This CDR3 is built from 14 residues. CDR3 residues: CASSPDSSGNTIYF. DNA for the CDR3: TGTGCCAGCTCACCCGACAGCTCTGGAAACACCATATATTTT.

There are many counts of this clonotype. The chain couples TRBV6-1 to TRBJ2-3; D gene unclear. The CDR3 totals 13 residues. Germline V gives CDR1 MNHNS, CDR2 SASEGT. Trimming stripped 6 bases from V and 3 bases from J, with 10 bases between. CDR3 bases: TGTGCCAGCAGAAAGACTTATACAGATACGCAGTATTTT. As protein: CASRKTYTDTQYF.

Many counts were recorded for this clonotype. The gene calls are TRBV29-1 and TRBJ2-7; unclear D gene. The ends were cut back, 6 bases at V and 0 bases at J, with 18 bases in the middle. The CDR3 extends over 15 amino acids. Germline loops: CDR1 SQVTM, CDR2 ANQGSEA. The CDR3 coding sequence is TGCAGCGTACGAGGAGAGGATGCCAGCTCCTACGAGCAGTACTTC. Its protein product is CSVRGEDASSYEQYF.

This clonotype was found many times. This rearrangement joins TRBV20-1 to TRBJ2-7; perhaps TRBD1 as D (7 bases). This CDR3 region has 12 residues. The germline V gene encodes CDR1 DFQATT and CDR2 SNEGSKA (reference sequence). Trimming took off 5 bases at V and 4 bases at J, with 12 bases between the two ends. In nucleotides, the CDR3 is TGCAGTGCTTCCAGGGGGGAGTACGAGCAGTACTTC. Protein product: CSASRGEYEQYF.

The table lists this clonotype with many counts. The CDR3 here is CASSLGVYEQYF. As DNA, the CDR3 is TGTGCCAGCAGCTTGGGGGTCTACGAGCAGTACTTC. The rearrangement joins TRBV11-2 to TRBJ2-7; D possibly matches TRBD1 or TRBD2 (5 bases each). This CDR3 has 12 amino acids. Germline V lookup: CDR1 SGHAT, CDR2 FQNNGV. Trimming shortened V by 3 bases and J by 3 bases, and 6 bases separated the two germline ends.

This clonotype was seen a handful of times. The rearrangement uses TRBV4-1 and TRBJ1-5; D gene uncertain. This CDR3 is built from 13 residues. Trimming removed 1 base at V and 3 bases at J, with 4 bases between. Germline CDR1 reads MGHRA; CDR2 reads YSYEKL. The DNA of the CDR3 is TGCGCCAGCAGCCAAGCAGTCAATCAGCCCCAGCATTTT. Translation gives CASSQAVNQPQHF.

The chain links TRBV5-4 to TRBJ1-1, with a tentative D call TRBD1 (6 bases). V was trimmed by 5 bases and J by 4 bases, leaving 12 bases between them. Looked up from germline, CDR1 is SGHNT and CDR2 is YYREEE (reference sequence). The CDR3 totals 13 residues. CDR3 in amino acids: CASRGGGGTEAFF. For the CDR3, the DNA is TGTGCCAGCAGGGGAGGAGGGGGCACTGAAGCTTTCTTT. Full variable domain (missing parts from reference TRBV5-4 and TRBJ1-1): ETGVTQSPTHLIKTRGQQVTLRCSSQSGHNTVSWYQQALGQGPQFIFQYYREEENGRGNFPPRFSGLQFPNYSSELNVNALELDDSALYLCASRGGGGTEAFFGQGTRLTVV.

This clonotype has at least ten counts. The J gene is TRBJ2-7, the V gene TRBV11-2; the match to TRBD1 covers 7 bases. The CDR3 sequence is 15 residues long. CDR1 and CDR2 (germline): SGHAT, FQNNGV. V trimming: 5 bases; J trimming: 0 bases; junction bases outside the gene matches: 7. CDR3 sequence (DNA): TGTGCCAGCAGCCTGCTGACAGGGATCTCCTACGAGCAGTACTTC. It specifies CASSLLTGISYEQYF.

This clonotype appeared many times. This chain links TRBV12-3 or TRBV12-4 with TRBJ2-7; 7 bases align to TRBD2. The CDR3 is made up of 15 amino acids. V was clipped by 1 base and J by 0 bases; unmatched bases: 3. The DNA of the CDR3 is TGTGCCAGCAGTTTAGACGGCGGGAGCTCCTACGAGCAGTACTTC. Translating it yields CASSLDGGSSYEQYF.

This CDR3 is CASSEAYNEQFF. CDR3 nucleotide sequence: TGTGCCAGCAGTGAGGCGTACAATGAGCAGTTCTTC. The chain combines TRBV25-1 with TRBJ2-1; D is ambiguous. The CDR3 is 12 residues long. CDR1 is MGHDK and CDR2 is SYGVNS in the germline V gene. Trimming cost V 3 bases and J 4 bases, with 4 bases left between them.

At least ten counts were recorded for this clonotype. The chain employs TRBV3-1 and TRBJ2-1; the D gene is possibly TRBD1 (6 bases). This CDR3 spans 14 amino acids. Germline CDR1 reads LGHDT; CDR2 reads YNNKEL (reference sequence). Trimming pared 4 bases from V and 1 base from J, leaving 8 bases between. The CDR3, as DNA: TGTGCCAGCAGCCCAGGGGAATCCTACAATGAGCAGTTCTTC. Its translation: CASSPGESYNEQFF.

This clonotype appeared many times. The V gene is TRBV3-1, the J gene TRBJ2-6, with 11 bases lining up with TRBD2. Germline CDR1 is LGHDT and CDR2 is YNNKEL (reference sequence). With V trimmed by 4 bases and J by 1 base, 9 bases remained unmatched. This CDR3 is 19 amino acids long. CDR3 sequence: CASSRNLAGGVSGANVLTF. The CDR3 DNA reads TGTGCCAGCAGCCGCAATCTAGCGGGGGGCGTATCTGGGGCCAACGTCCTGACTTTC.

This clonotype has only a few counts. This chain links TRBV9 with TRBJ1-3, with D uncertain. Germline CDR1 is SGDLS and CDR2 is YYNGEE. The germline V and J ends were trimmed by 7 bases and 1 base, with 0 bases remaining between them. The CDR3 length is 10 residues. The CDR3 region has the DNA TGTGCCAGCTCTGGAAACACCATATATTTT. It codes for CASSGNTIYF.

This clonotype has just a few counts. V usage is TRBV7-8 and J usage is TRBJ2-7; D not resolved. The CDR3 length is 12 residues. Germline CDR1 SGHVS, CDR2 FQNEAQ. The V end lost 5 bases, the J end lost 7 bases, and 12 bases lay between the germline ends. CDR3 sequence (DNA): TGTGCCAGCAGCCCGAGTGGTAGGGAGCAGTACTTC. Its protein product is CASSPSGREQYF.

The chain has TRBV5-1 and TRBJ2-3; 9 bases are a match to TRBD1. The germline V gene has CDR1 SGHRS and CDR2 YFSETQ. V lost 7 bases to trimming and J lost 4 bases; unmatched junction nucleotides: 4. The CDR3 is 13 residues long. The CDR3: CASRTGEADTQYF. The CDR3 DNA follows: TGCGCCAGCCGGACAGGGGAGGCAGATACGCAGTATTTT.